This TCR beta chain was observed in a study of T cells in Graves' hyperthyroidism and ophthalmopathy (dated by TCRdb to between 2018 and 2021). As for the study more broadly: Peripheral blood samples were taken at initial diagnosis, before any treatment was given. To identify TCR V-J signatures that set the groups apart, the researchers used a discovery cohort of 90 to 100 patients, made up of some 41 with Graves' ophthalmopathy and about 60 with stable Graves' hyperthyroidism. Prospective prediction of ophthalmopathy was tested in an independent validation cohort consisting of under 20 hyperthyroidism patients and about 17 patients who later progressed to ophthalmopathy. The 100 discovery patients were randomly split 7:3 into training and test sets. Thyroid tissue and blood T-cell repertoires from six or seven Graves' hyperthyroidism patients were also compared in the study. After blood sampling, hyperthyroidism patients were treated with methimazole at a starting dose of 30 mg daily, and ophthalmopathy patients were treated with high-dose intravenous methylprednisolone. According to the paper, TCR Vbeta CDR3 sequencing was carried out on 135 peripheral blood samples, which came from around 43 ophthalmopathy, under 85 hyperthyroidism and roughly 17 progressor patients. Broad study findings and their caveats: Most expanded thyroid clonotypes (frequency above 0.001) were also found in blood, which suggests that blood repertoires may mirror thyroid immune responses. In cross-validation, a model built on a 13 V-J signature told ophthalmopathy apart from stable hyperthyroidism with about 90% sensitivity and approximately 81% specificity, and in testing the same model reached 80%/75%. During validation, the model predicted progression to ophthalmopathy a median of about 6.3 months ahead of onset, with 60% to 71% sensitivity and about 72% specificity. No statistical method was used to set the sample size in advance, and investigators knew the group allocation.

Hyperthyroidism patients were newly diagnosed, with disease duration under 2 months, and aged 18 to 65 years. Exclusion was applied to patients with uncontrolled infections, other autoimmune diseases, pregnancy or lactation. Diagnoses were based on clinical symptoms, serum thyroxine and TRAb, thyroid ultrasound and orbital computed tomography. For progressor patients, blood was drawn at the first diagnosis of hyperthyroidism, before any ophthalmopathy symptoms had appeared. PBMCs were isolated from about 10 ml of fresh peripheral blood by Ficoll-Paque density gradient centrifugation. Progressor patients were initially diagnosed with Graves' hyperthyroidism and developed ophthalmopathy during follow-up. Trizol reagent was used to extract total RNA, and RNA quality was then checked on an Agilent 2100 Bioanalyzer. The table lists this clonotype with many counts. Its antigen is unknown. Base quality data are lacking; no much larger clone is found one base away.

Reading the germline V gene gives CDR1 SGHRS and CDR2 YFSETQ. V is pruned by 3 bases and J by 3 bases, leaving 6 bases of the junction without a gene match. The CDR3 numbers 17 residues from cysteine through phenylalanine. Only the CDR3 part of the read is kept: 51 bases, read in frame from the first base. TCR beta CDR3 regions were amplified from RNA transcripts. For the first round of RT-PCR on the TCR CDR3, the HTBI primer set was used together with the Qiagen OneStep RT-PCR kit. A second multiplex PCR round built the libraries, followed by size selection and purification. Paired-end sequencing of the libraries was performed with 100 bp reads on an Illumina HiSeq2000. Under the source paper's analysis protocol: SOAPnuke was used to process the raw data, throwing out any read that contained adapters or uncalled bases, had a mean Phred below 15, or lacked an exact constant-primer or identifier match. High-quality paired reads were merged with COPE v1.2.5, and unique nucleotide sequences were defined as clonotypes. MiTCR v1.1 was used to align clonotypes to the IMGT TRBV, TRBD and TRBJ reference segments. The analysis was restricted to V-J combinations with a frequency above 0.0001, which together covered 99% to 99.2% of the repertoires. The TCS score was defined as F50 (clonal expansion) divided by E x V (chaos), with BLOSUM62-based TCRdist calculated between CDR3 peptides within each V-J. Welch's t-statistics and random forest reduced fewer than 550 V-J features to around 14, which were used in a naive Bayes classifier (R e1071). Starting from the raw public reads, TCRdb applied fastp trimming at Q25, assembled clones with MiXCR and retained in-frame beta chains. Rows are unified per CDR3 protein, each entry keeping the most common DNA and genes. TCRdb's processing, not the authors' own work, is the source of the V and J calls. This sample is represented by some 300,000 distinct CDR3 sequences; about an eighth of them were singletons. Clones ranked in the top ten supply almost 8% of the sample.

This sequence uses TRBV5-1 and TRBJ2-3; TRBD2 fits 14 bases in the junction. The sequencing input was blood. The TCR originated in a woman under 40 with Graves' hyperthyroidism that later progressed to Graves' ophthalmopathy. The CDR3 protein sequence reads: CASSWGLAGDKTDTQYF. The bases are TGCGCCAGCAGCTGGGGACTAGCGGGAGATAAGACAGATACGCAGTATTTT.